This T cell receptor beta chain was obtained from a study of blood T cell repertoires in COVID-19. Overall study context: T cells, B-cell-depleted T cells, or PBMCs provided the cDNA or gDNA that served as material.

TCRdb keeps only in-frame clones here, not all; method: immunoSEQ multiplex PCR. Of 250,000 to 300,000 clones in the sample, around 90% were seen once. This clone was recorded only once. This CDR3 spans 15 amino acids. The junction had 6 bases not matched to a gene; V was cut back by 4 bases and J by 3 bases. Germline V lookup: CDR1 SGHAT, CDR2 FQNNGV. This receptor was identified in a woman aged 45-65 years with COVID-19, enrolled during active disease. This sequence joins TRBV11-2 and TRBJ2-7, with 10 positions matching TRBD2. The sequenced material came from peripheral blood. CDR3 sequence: CASSSRTSGNYEQYF. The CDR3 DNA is TGTGCCAGCAGCTCACGGACTAGCGGAAACTACGAGCAGTACTTC. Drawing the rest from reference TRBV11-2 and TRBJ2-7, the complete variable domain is EAGVAQSPRYKIIEKRQSVAFWCNPISGHATLYWYQQILGQGPKLLIQFQNNGVVDDSQLPKDRFSAERLKGVDSTLKIQPAKLEDSAVYLCASSSRTSGNYEQYFGPGTRLTVT.